These 7 T cell receptor beta chains were all obtained from the same sample, sequenced in a study of a mutant IDH1 vaccine in newly diagnosed glioma. Time point denoted: week 35, safety follow-up. Topical imiquimod accompanied each vaccine dose, which consisted of 300 ug of mutant IDH1 20-mer peptide. The antigens of these receptors remain unknown. This table comes from immunoSEQ multiplex PCR, and its TCRdb copy is limited to in-frame clones, with some not included. The sample yields around 41,000 clones, around 91% seen once. This sample comprised PBMCs, obtained from a glioma patient whose treatment included an IDH1 peptide vaccine. These receptors all come from a man aged 35 to 55 with glioma.

The chain employs TRBV28 and TRBJ2-6, with TRBD1 identical over 9 bases. The CDR3 is 19 amino acids. Trimming at V came to 6 bases and at J to 0 bases, leaving 12 bases not matched to a gene. Looked up from germline, CDR1 is MDHEN and CDR2 is SYDVKM. CDR3 nucleotide sequence: TGTGCCAGCAGCAAACTACTGGGGGACAGGGTCTCTGGGGCCAACGTCCTGACTTTC. Translation: CASSKLLGDRVSGANVLTF.

This clone occurred once. The CDR3 nucleotides read TGTGCCAGCAGTGTTTCGACAGGCTACCTAATACCCCAGCATTTT. Translation: CASSVSTGYLIPQHF. The chain links TRBV6-1 to TRBJ1-5; tentatively, D is TRBD1 (6 bases). V shed 4 bases and J shed 10 bases, with 20 bases lying between them. This CDR3 is 15 amino acids long. CDR1 is MNHNS and CDR2 is SASEGT in the germline V gene.

This chain uses TRBV4-3 with TRBJ2-4, with D possibly TRBD1 on 7 matching bases. This CDR3 region has 22 residues. With 4 bases removed from V and 0 bases from J, the gap between germline ends came to 31 bases. Germline-derived CDR1 and CDR2 are LGHNA and YSLEER. The DNA for the CDR3 is TGCGCCAGCAGCCTTCGCAGGGGGGCAGGGAAGTTCGAACTGACAGCCAAAAACATTCAGTACTTC. Encoded protein: CASSLRRGAGKFELTAKNIQYF.

This rearrangement joins TRBV5-1 to TRBJ2-1; D may correspond to TRBD1 or TRBD2 (5 bases each). The CDR3 is 15 amino acids. Germline CDR1 and CDR2: SGHRS and YFSETQ. Trimming cost V 7 bases and J 2 bases, with 16 bases left between them. CDR3 amino acids: CASLPGLRAYNEQFF. In DNA, the CDR3 is TGCGCCAGCCTCCCGGGGCTGCGAGCCTACAATGAGCAGTTCTTC. Full variable domain (remainder filled in from reference TRBV5-1 and TRBJ2-1): KAGVTQTPRYLIKTRGQQVTLSCSPISGHRSVSWYQQTPGQGLQFLFEYFSETQRNKGNFPGRFSGRQFSNSRSEMNVSTLELGDSALYLCASLPGLRAYNEQFFGPGTRLTVL.

V and J are TRBV11-3 and TRBJ2-1; tentatively, D is TRBD2 (6 bases). Trimming took off 4 bases at V and 2 bases at J, with 12 bases between the two ends. The CDR3 has 15 amino acids. CDR1 and CDR2 (germline): SGHNT, YENEEA. The CDR3 bases are TGTGCCAGCAGCTCCGCCGGAGGGGCCTACAATGAGCAGTTCTTC. It specifies CASSSAGGAYNEQFF.

The chain has TRBV2 and TRBJ2-1, with unresolved D. The germline gives CDR1 SNHLY, CDR2 FYNNEI. This CDR3 is 15 amino acids long. With 4 bases removed from V and 0 bases from J, the gap between germline ends came to 10 bases. The CDR3 sequence: CASSVSGVSYNEQFF. The CDR3 DNA follows: TGTGCCAGCAGTGTGTCCGGTGTCTCCTACAATGAGCAGTTCTTC.

CDR3 in DNA: TGTGCCACTTCGCGGGAGGGCCCGTACGAGCAGTACTTC. It encodes CATSREGPYEQYF. V and J are TRBV7-9 and TRBJ2-7, with 9 bases matching TRBD2. With 10 bases clipped from V and 4 bases from J, the junction kept 8 bases outside the gene matches. Looked up from germline, CDR1 is SEHNR and CDR2 is FQNEAQ (reference sequence). The CDR3 is made up of 13 amino acids.